The 8 T cell receptor beta chains presented below share a single source sample, sequenced in a study of cytomegalovirus exposure and HLA in healthy donors. The PCR employed 60 Vbeta primers together with 13 Jbeta primers. Clones were sequenced by immunoSEQ multiplex PCR, and TCRdb holds only the in-frame ones, with some missing. The table lists tens of thousands of clones, around 67% of them singletons. Sample: PBMCs. The receptor set was obtained from a woman between 45 and 65 years old in good health and CMV-seropositive.

The V call is TRBV27, the J call TRBJ1-2; the D is unclear. The CDR3 runs to 13 residues. Germline CDR1 MNHEY, CDR2 SMNVEV (reference sequence). V was pared by 6 bases and J by 8 bases, with 16 bases between. CDR3 coding DNA: TGTGCCAGCAGCCCTACAGCTATAGGCGGCTACACCTTC. Residues: CASSPTAIGGYTF.

The chain employs TRBV10-3 and TRBJ2-1, with a tentative D call TRBD2 (6 bases). Trimming took 7 bases from V and 0 from J, leaving 7 bases between them. This CDR3 contains 13 residues. In germline, CDR1 is ENHRY, CDR2 SYGVKD. As DNA, the CDR3 is TGTGCCATCACCGGGAGCTCCTACAATGAGCAGTTCTTC. It encodes CAITGSSYNEQFF.

J is TRBJ2-5 and V is TRBV5-4, with 8 bases matching TRBD1. This CDR3 contains 13 residues. Germline V gene lookup returns CDR1 SGHNT and CDR2 YYREEE (reference sequence). V trimming: 5 bases; J trimming: 5 bases; junction bases outside the gene matches: 5. CDR3 region: CASRDRAAETQYF. The CDR3 region has the DNA TGTGCCAGCAGGGACAGGGCCGCGGAGACCCAGTACTTC.

The gene calls are TRBV2 and TRBJ2-1, with TRBD2 matching 11 bases. The CDR3 runs to 15 residues. Trimming removed 3 bases from V and 4 bases from J; junction bases left unmatched: 2. Germline V lookup: CDR1 SNHLY, CDR2 FYNNEI. CDR3 DNA sequence: TGTGCCAGCAGTGAGCTAGCGGGGGGATACAATGAGCAGTTCTTC. It is translated as CASSELAGGYNEQFF.

The rearrangement uses TRBV11-2 and TRBJ2-2; 9 bases fit TRBD1. Germline CDR1 is SGHAT and CDR2 is FQNNGV. Trimming took 6 bases from V and 5 from J; bases not matched to a gene: 4. The CDR3 consists of 14 residues. DNA for the CDR3: TGTGCCAGCAGACCGACAGGGGGAACCGGGGAGCTGTTTTTT. Residues: CASRPTGGTGELFF.

This chain connects TRBV10-3 to TRBJ1-6; 9 nucleotides line up with TRBD1. Trimming at V came to 8 bases and at J to 9 bases, leaving 2 bases not matched to a gene. The CDR3 runs to 12 residues. Per germline, CDR1 ENHRY and CDR2 SYGVKD. CDR3 DNA sequence: TGTGCCATCGGGACAGGGAGTTCACCCCTCCACTTT. Translating it yields CAIGTGSSPLHF.

The V gene is TRBV5-4, the J gene TRBJ2-7, with a tentative D call TRBD2 (6 bases). The germline V gene has CDR1 SGHNT and CDR2 YYREEE (reference sequence). V gave up 1 base and J gave up 3 bases, with 14 bases separating them. The CDR3 extends over 15 amino acids. CDR3 DNA sequence: TGTGCCAGCAGCTTGTTAGCGGCTTCGATCTACGAGCAGTACTTC. It translates to CASSLLAASIYEQYF.

On this clone itself: Its ends do not fully match the called genes, so a read error is possible. Additional DNA sequences in this sample encode the identical CDR3. V gene TRBV27 combines with J gene TRBJ1-6; a weak D match, TRBD1 (5 bases). CDR1 and CDR2 (germline): MNHEY, SMNVEV (reference sequence). The CDR3 loop spans 16 amino acids. In DNA, the CDR3 is TGTGCCAGCAGTCCCGAACAGGCTTCCCATAATTCCCCCCTCCACTTT. Protein sequence: CASSPEQASHNSPLHF.